Given below is one T cell receptor (beta chain) in context. Its antigen is not known. The sample comes from a study of brain T cells in children with intractable seizures. Whole-study results and caveats: Absence of clones before surgery may stem from lower sequencing depth. Patients' HCMV serostatus was unknown; virus specificity rests on CDR3 similarity alone.

TCRdb's table, derived via immunoSEQ multiplex PCR, lists solely in-frame clones and lacks some. Of tens of thousands of clones in the sample, around 94% were seen once. Surgery cases with the highest brain T cell transcript signatures were chosen for sequencing. At least one anti-epileptic drug was given before surgery. Specimen: peripheral blood, collected at surgery. The clonotype was recovered from a boy between 10 and 17 years old with focal cortical dysplasia and intractable seizures.

This chain's CDR3 is CASSVGVGNQPQHF. The CDR3 DNA follows: TGTGCCAGCAGTGTGGGGGTGGGCAATCAGCCCCAGCATTTT. This rearrangement joins TRBV2 to TRBJ1-5, with a tentative D call TRBD1 (5 bases). This CDR3 has 14 amino acids. Trimming shortened V by 4 bases and J by 2 bases, and 9 bases separated the two germline ends. Germline V gene lookup returns CDR1 SNHLY and CDR2 FYNNEI.